The present T cell receptor (beta chain) was sequenced within a study of shared clonotypes between healthy human individuals. This CDR3 comprises 13 residues. V dropped 6 bases and J dropped 5 bases, with 13 bases sitting between them. Germline lookup yields CDR1 LNHDA and CDR2 SQIVND (reference sequence). On this clone: What it binds is not known.

Produced via immunoSEQ multiplex PCR; TCRdb's table is partial and in-frame only. The data contain about 1.5 million clones, roughly 96% of them singletons. Findings and caveats of the study: Depth was large, yet rarefaction showed that sorted-subset sequencing was incomplete. The authors sampled blood alone, and tissue repertoires likely differ.

The receptor was derived from a man aged 25-45 years in good health. The V gene is TRBV19, the J gene TRBJ2-5; D possibly corresponds to TRBD2 (6 bases). The sequenced sample was naive CD4+ T cells sorted from blood. Documented subset: CD45RA+ positively selected. The CDR3 spells CASRSGYRETQYF. The DNA of the CDR3 is TGTGCCAGTAGGAGCGGGTACAGGGAGACCCAGTACTTC.